This T cell receptor beta chain appears in the sequencing data of a study of CD8+ T cells in alopecia areata. The authors extracted RNA and reverse transcribed it into cDNA as the sequencing template. Data came from immunoSEQ multiplex PCR; TCRdb stores just in-frame clones and leaves some out. This table has about 200,000 clones, 56% appearing once. This CDR3 is 15 amino acids long. With 6 bases clipped from V and 6 bases from J, the junction kept 7 bases outside the gene matches. CDR1 and CDR2 (germline): MNHEY, SVGAGI. V is TRBV6-5 and J is TRBJ2-1; TRBD2 matches 11 bases. Sequenced input: CD8+ T cells sorted from blood. The TCR sequence derives from a human donor in good health. Here the CDR3 DNA reads TGTGCCAGCAGAATACTAGCGGGGGTTGTCAATGAGCAGTTCTTC. Protein sequence: CASRILAGVVNEQFF.